This TCR beta chain is drawn from a study of OX40 agonist ivuxolimab in advanced cancers. Study at large: Patients undergoing dose escalation presented with hepatocellular carcinoma, melanoma, renal cell or head and neck cancer.

V lost 1 base and J lost 0, with 10 bases in between. The CDR3 is 15 amino acids. CDR1 and CDR2 from the germline V gene are LGHNA and YNFKEQ. Clones were sequenced by immunoSEQ multiplex PCR, and TCRdb holds only the in-frame ones, with some missing. The sample has approximately 100,000 clones, less than 95% seen once. The chain couples TRBV4-2 to TRBJ2-7; D gene ambiguous. The sequence was collected from an adult with an advanced solid tumor such as melanoma, head and neck, liver or kidney cancer. Specimen: CD4+ or CD8+ T cells sorted from blood, collected in a trial of the OX40 agonist ivuxolimab. The CDR3 coding sequence is TGTGCCAGCAGCCAAGCCGGGTCCCTCTCCTACGAGCAGTACTTC. Amino acid sequence: CASSQAGSLSYEQYF.